This T cell receptor beta chain was captured by sequencing in a study of vaccination effects on CD4 cells after COVID-19. Study-wide findings and caveats: Spike-reactive clones detected post-vaccine in convalescents consisted mainly of new vaccine-induced clones.

The junction had 2 bases not matched to a gene; V was cut back by 3 bases and J by 1 base. Germline-derived CDR1 and CDR2 are SGHNT and YYREEE (reference sequence). CDR3 length equals 16 residues. A remark on this clone: The antigen remains unidentified.

Repertoires were generated with immunoSEQ multiplex PCR, while TCRdb's copy carries only in-frame clones and drops some. The sample yields about 70,000 clones, around 70% seen once. Antigen-specific CD4+ T cells were first expanded with viral peptide pools by the ViraFEST assay and only then sequenced. Following 10 days of culture, CD4+ T cells were isolated. Their SARS-CoV-2 infection, verified by PCR, occurred between March and December 2020. Researchers reported culturing a few million PBMC in each well, adding 8 to 10 IU/ml IL-2 and 10 ug/ml peptides. V usage is TRBV5-4 and J usage is TRBJ2-3, with 13 bases lining up with TRBD2. This specimen consisted of CD4+ T cells from PBMCs cultured with HIV peptides, obtained before COVID-19 vaccination. Described subset: HIV-1 Nef peptide pool negative control/reference culture. This TCR was recovered from a human donor who had a prior SARS-CoV-2 infection. This CDR3 reads CASSSGLAGGTDTQYF. The CDR3 DNA reads as TGTGCCAGCAGCTCAGGACTAGCGGGGGGCACAGATACGCAGTATTTT. The whole variable domain, remainder taken from reference TRBV5-4 and TRBJ2-3, is ETGVTQSPTHLIKTRGQQVTLRCSSQSGHNTVSWYQQALGQGPQFIFQYYREEENGRGNFPPRFSGLQFPNYSSELNVNALELDDSALYLCASSSGLAGGTDTQYFGPGTRLTVL.